This T cell receptor (beta chain) was identified in a study of Graves' ophthalmopathy and Graves' hyperthyroidism listed by TCRdb under 2018. Turning to the overall study: A patient counted as having stable hyperthyroidism if there was no progression to ophthalmopathy within 18 months of follow-up. TCR beta repertoire signatures were used to distinguish Graves' ophthalmopathy from Graves' hyperthyroidism and to predict progression to ophthalmopathy. In total, 135 blood samples were TCR-sequenced: 40 to 45 ophthalmopathy, roughly 80 hyperthyroidism and around 17 hyperthyroidism-to-ophthalmopathy patients. A discovery set of 90 to 100 patients (43 ophthalmopathy, about 58 stable hyperthyroidism) was enrolled to explore V-J signatures distinguishing ophthalmopathy from hyperthyroidism. For independent validation, a separate cohort was made up of some 18 hyperthyroidism patients plus 17 patients who later progressed from hyperthyroidism to ophthalmopathy. In several hyperthyroidism patients, the T-cell repertoires found in thyroid tissue were compared with those found in blood. Following sample collection, hyperthyroidism patients were given methimazole at a starting dose of 30 mg daily, and ophthalmopathy patients were given high-dose intravenous methylprednisolone.

V is cut back by 4 bases and J by 11 bases, with 5 bases in the junction unmatched. In the germline V gene, CDR1 corresponds to ENHRY and CDR2 to SYGVKD. The CDR3 spans 13 residues, from the cysteine through the phenylalanine. Just CDR3 DNA is preserved here, 39 bases in frame from base 1. TCR beta CDR3 regions were amplified from RNA transcripts for repertoire sequencing. The first round of RT-PCR was done with HTBI primers and the Qiagen OneStep RT-PCR kit, and was followed by a second round of multiplex PCR, then size selection and purification. Libraries were sequenced paired-end with 100 bp reads on an Illumina HiSeq2000. The original pipeline was this. SOAPnuke was used to process the reads, throwing out any read that had adapters, had uncalled bases, had a mean Phred below 15, or lacked an exact constant-primer or identifier match. COPE v1.2.5 was used to merge high-quality paired reads. Unique nucleotide sequences were defined as clonotypes and aligned to IMGT TRB V, D and J references using MiTCR v1.1. Only V-J combinations with frequency above 0.0001 were analysed, covering around 99% of repertoires. For each V-J combination, a TCR clonal expansion and chaos score was defined as the ratio of F50 clonal expansion to chaos observed in the TCRdist matrix. Welch's t-statistics and random forest were used to reduce features to about a dozen V-J combinations, which were fed into a naive Bayes classifier. The similarity between thyroid and blood repertoires was quantified using the Morisita-Horn index. The public sequencing data were trimmed at Q25 with fastp and processed into clonotypes with MiXCR by TCRdb, which kept only in-frame beta chains. One record per CDR3 amino acid sequence lists the most common genes and DNA. These V and J calls rely on TCRdb rather than the paper's analysis. Recorded for this sample are about 550,000 distinct CDR3 sequences; 39% of them occurred a single time. The ten largest clones add up to approximately 4.1% of the sample.

Beyond this particular receptor, the publication reports: Most expanded thyroid clonotypes with frequency above 0.001 were also detected in blood, suggesting blood repertoires may reflect the thyroid immune response. In cross-validation, the 13-signature model distinguished ophthalmopathy from stable hyperthyroidism with less than 90% sensitivity and 81.08% specificity, while in the test set the corresponding values were around 79% and 71%. In validation, the model predicted ophthalmopathy progression with 70.59% sensitivity and about 77% specificity; more than ten predicted patients were CT-confirmed with GO in a median of around 6 months. No statistical method was used to predetermine the sample size, and group allocation was not hidden from the investigators.

This clonotype has ten or more counts. Its antigen is still unknown. No much larger clonotype is one base removed from it; base qualities were not supplied. Patients with hyperthyroidism were aged 18 to 65 years, had been newly diagnosed, and had a disease duration of less than 2 months. Patients were excluded if they had other autoimmune diseases, uncontrolled infections, pregnancy or lactation. Clinical symptoms, serum thyroxine, TRAb, thyroid ultrasound and orbital computed tomography were used for diagnosis. Total RNA was extracted using Trizol reagent, and RNA quality was checked on an Agilent 2100 Bioanalyzer.

The sequenced sample was peripheral blood or thyroid tissue (not recorded which). This sequence uses TRBV10-3 and TRBJ1-6, with 7 middle bases fitting TRBD1. The sequence derives from an adult man with Graves' hyperthyroidism. CDR3 sequence: CAISGDRETPLHF. The DNA sequence is TGTGCCATCAGTGGGGACAGAGAGACACCCCTCCACTTT.